Below, 8 T cell receptor beta chains from the same sample are listed, as sequenced in a study of blood T cell repertoires in COVID-19. Profiled with immunoSEQ multiplex PCR; TCRdb holds only in-frame clones, not every one. The table lists about 270,000 clones, approximately 86% of them singletons, with less than 15% in the top ten. Sequenced: peripheral blood. The receptor source for this set is a woman between 70 and 85 years old with COVID-19, enrolled during active disease.

V is TRBV3-1 (or the pseudogene TRBV3-2) and J is TRBJ1-2; D ambiguous. The CDR3 covers 14 residues. CDR1 is LGHDT and CDR2 is YNNKEL in the germline V gene (reference sequence). The ends were cut back, 4 bases at V and 0 bases at J, with 9 bases in the middle. The CDR3 region has the DNA TGTGCCAGCAGCCTACGCGGGTCTAACTATGGCTACACCTTC. It translates to CASSLRGSNYGYTF.

Remarks on this clone: This same CDR3 is encoded by further DNA sequences in the sample. The V call is TRBV5-1, the J call TRBJ2-7; no reliable D call. The CDR3 is made up of 14 amino acids. From germline, CDR1 is SGHRS and CDR2 YFSETQ. V was trimmed by 0 bases and J by 0 bases, leaving 7 bases between them. CDR3 coding DNA: TGCGCCAGCAGCTTGGATTCTAGCTCCTACGAGCAGTACTTC. Amino acid sequence: CASSLDSSSYEQYF.

This chain uses TRBV19 with TRBJ1-1; D perhaps matches TRBD1 (5 bases). Germline-derived CDR1 and CDR2 are LNHDA and SQIVND (reference sequence). Trimming cost V 8 bases and J 4 bases, with 17 bases left between them. CDR3 size: 14 residues. This CDR3 is CASRQGWVSTEAFF. The CDR3 coding sequence is TGTGCCAGTCGGCAGGGTTGGGTGAGCACTGAAGCTTTCTTT.

The rearrangement links TRBV5-8 to TRBJ1-3, with 7 bases fitting TRBD1. The CDR3 is 15 residues long. Germline CDR1 reads SGHTS; CDR2 reads YDEGEE. J lost 4 bases, V lost 1 base, and 5 bases had no gene match. In nucleotides, the CDR3 is TGTGCCAGCAGCTTGTTGACAGGGTCAGGAAACACCATATATTTT. Translated: CASSLLTGSGNTIYF.

The V call is TRBV4-1, the J call TRBJ1-2; weak D call: TRBD1 (5 bases). V lost 0 bases and J 4 bases, leaving 9 bases between the germline ends. This CDR3 contains 14 residues. Germline values: CDR1 MGHRA, CDR2 YSYEKL. CDR3: CASSQDIGVYGYTF. The CDR3 coding sequence is TGCGCCAGCAGCCAAGATATAGGGGTCTATGGCTACACCTTC.

The chain is built from TRBV7-9 and TRBJ1-1; 7 bases are a match to TRBD1. The CDR3 is 15 residues long. V dropped 5 bases and J dropped 3; count of bases not matched to a gene: 9. Germline V gene lookup returns CDR1 SEHNR and CDR2 FQNEAQ (reference sequence). CDR3 residues: CASSPLTGWDTEAFF. CDR3 coding DNA: TGTGCCAGCAGCCCGTTGACAGGGTGGGACACTGAAGCTTTCTTT.

This chain uses TRBV7-9 with TRBJ2-1; maybe TRBD2 (5 bases). The germline V gene encodes CDR1 SEHNR and CDR2 FQNEAQ (reference sequence). With 2 bases removed from V and 15 bases from J, the gap between germline ends came to 14 bases. CDR3 length: 12 residues. The chain's CDR3 is CASSLTEAVLFF. Here the CDR3 DNA reads TGTGCCAGCAGCTTAACGGAGGCAGTACTGTTCTTC.

The chain uses TRBV13 and TRBJ2-3, with D hard to call. V gave up 5 bases and J gave up 4 bases, with 10 bases separating them. CDR3 length equals 13 residues. Germline assignment: CDR1 PRHDT and CDR2 FYEKMQ (reference sequence). In DNA form, the CDR3 reads TGTGCCAGCAGCCCCGGGTGGGCAGATACGCAGTATTTT. Translating it yields CASSPGWADTQYF.